This T cell receptor (beta chain) comes out of a study of T cells in Graves' hyperthyroidism and ophthalmopathy. The table lists this clonotype with many counts. Regions amplified from RNA transcripts were the TCR beta CDR3 regions. First-round RT-PCR of the TCR CDR3 relied on the HTBI primer set. TCRdb fed the multiplex PCR reads into MiXCR, producing one record per CDR3 protein. The table includes some 460,000 distinct CDR3 sequences, about a sixth detected once. Graves' hyperthyroidism was deemed stable absent ophthalmopathy progression within 18 months. Fresh peripheral blood, around 9.3 ml, was the source of the PBMCs. J gave up 6 bases and V 5 bases, and 6 bases lay outside the gene matches. This CDR3 is 13 amino acids long.

Sequencing used blood. This chain links TRBV12-3 or TRBV12-4 with TRBJ1-2, with 7 bases fitting TRBD1. This clonotype was sampled from a woman between 18 and 29 years old with Graves' hyperthyroidism. The CDR3 loop reads CASSNRQGDGYTF. The CDR3 nucleotides read TGTGCCAGCAGTAATCGACAGGGCGATGGCTACACCTTC.